This TCR beta chain was observed in a study of T cells in Graves' hyperthyroidism and ophthalmopathy. Study in general: Specimen type is peripheral blood, collected at initial diagnosis prior to any treatment.

The study, taken as a whole, reports: Among thyroid clonotypes expanded above 0.001, most also appeared in blood.

This clonotype was seen more than once but under ten times. Its antigen is unknown. Uncontrolled infections, other autoimmune diseases, pregnancy or lactation led to exclusion of patients. Amplification of TCR beta CDR3 regions was performed using RNA transcripts as template. During a first-round RT-PCR of the TCR CDR3, the HTBI primer set was used. Each CDR3 protein gets one entry after TCRdb re-called the multiplex PCR reads with MiXCR. This sample has fewer than 650,000 distinct CDR3 sequences, with approximately 15% found just once. Sequenced material: blood. The TCR was taken from a woman aged 18-29 years with Graves' ophthalmopathy.

In nucleotides, the CDR3 is TGTGCCAGTAGTATAGAAAGTAAAGGGGTGGGCAGTAGCAATCAGCCCCAGCATTTT. Translated, it gives CASSIESKGVGSSNQPQHF. The genes are TRBV19 and TRBJ1-5; D perhaps matches TRBD1 (5 bases). This CDR3 has 19 residues. V shed 0 bases and J shed 0 bases, with 18 bases lying between them. Germline V lookup: CDR1 LNHDA, CDR2 SQIVND (reference sequence).